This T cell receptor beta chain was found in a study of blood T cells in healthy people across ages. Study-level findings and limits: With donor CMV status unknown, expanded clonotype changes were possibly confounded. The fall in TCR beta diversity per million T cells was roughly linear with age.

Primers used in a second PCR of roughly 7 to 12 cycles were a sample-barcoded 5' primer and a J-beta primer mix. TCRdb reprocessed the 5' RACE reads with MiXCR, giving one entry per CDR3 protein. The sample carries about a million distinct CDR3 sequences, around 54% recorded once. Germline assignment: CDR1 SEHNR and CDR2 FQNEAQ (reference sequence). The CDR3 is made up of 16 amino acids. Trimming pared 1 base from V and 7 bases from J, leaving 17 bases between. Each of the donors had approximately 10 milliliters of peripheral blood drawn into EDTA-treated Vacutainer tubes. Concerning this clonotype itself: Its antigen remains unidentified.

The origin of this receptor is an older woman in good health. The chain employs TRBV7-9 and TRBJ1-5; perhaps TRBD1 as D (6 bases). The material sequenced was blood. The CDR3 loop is CASSLVSGGQGQPQHF. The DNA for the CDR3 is TGTGCCAGCAGCTTAGTTTCCGGGGGGCAGGGGCAGCCCCAGCATTTT.